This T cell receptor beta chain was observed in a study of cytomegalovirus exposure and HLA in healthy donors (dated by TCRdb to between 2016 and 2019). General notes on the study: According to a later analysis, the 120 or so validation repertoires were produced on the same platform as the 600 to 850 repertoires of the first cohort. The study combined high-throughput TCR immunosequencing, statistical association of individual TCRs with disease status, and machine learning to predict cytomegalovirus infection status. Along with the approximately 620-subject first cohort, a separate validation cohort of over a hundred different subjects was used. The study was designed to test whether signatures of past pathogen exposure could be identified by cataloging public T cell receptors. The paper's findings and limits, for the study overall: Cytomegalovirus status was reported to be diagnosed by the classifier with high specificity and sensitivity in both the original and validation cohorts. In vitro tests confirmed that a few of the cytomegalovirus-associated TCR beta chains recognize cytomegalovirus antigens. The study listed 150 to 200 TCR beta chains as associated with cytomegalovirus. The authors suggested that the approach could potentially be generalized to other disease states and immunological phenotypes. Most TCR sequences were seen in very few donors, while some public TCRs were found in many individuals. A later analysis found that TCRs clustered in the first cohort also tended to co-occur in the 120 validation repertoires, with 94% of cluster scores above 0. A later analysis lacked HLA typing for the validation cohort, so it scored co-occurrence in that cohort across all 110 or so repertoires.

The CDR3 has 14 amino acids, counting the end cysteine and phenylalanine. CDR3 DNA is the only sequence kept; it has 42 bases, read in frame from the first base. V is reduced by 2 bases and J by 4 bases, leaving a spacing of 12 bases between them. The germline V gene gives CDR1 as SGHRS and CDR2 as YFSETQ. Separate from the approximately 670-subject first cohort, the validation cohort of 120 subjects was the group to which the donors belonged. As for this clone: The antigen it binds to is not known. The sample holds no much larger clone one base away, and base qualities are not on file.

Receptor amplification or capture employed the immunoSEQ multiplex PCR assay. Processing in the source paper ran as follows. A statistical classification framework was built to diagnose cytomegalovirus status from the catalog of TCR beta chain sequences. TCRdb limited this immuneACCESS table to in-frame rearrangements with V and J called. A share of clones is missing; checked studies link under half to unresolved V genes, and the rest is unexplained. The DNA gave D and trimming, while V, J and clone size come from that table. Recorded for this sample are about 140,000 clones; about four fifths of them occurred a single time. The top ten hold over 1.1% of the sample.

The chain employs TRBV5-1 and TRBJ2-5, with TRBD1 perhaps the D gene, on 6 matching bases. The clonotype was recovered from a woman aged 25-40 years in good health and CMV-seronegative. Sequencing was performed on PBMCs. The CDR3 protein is CASSFGQNGETQYF. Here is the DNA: TGCGCCAGCAGCTTCGGACAGAATGGAGAGACCCAGTACTTC.